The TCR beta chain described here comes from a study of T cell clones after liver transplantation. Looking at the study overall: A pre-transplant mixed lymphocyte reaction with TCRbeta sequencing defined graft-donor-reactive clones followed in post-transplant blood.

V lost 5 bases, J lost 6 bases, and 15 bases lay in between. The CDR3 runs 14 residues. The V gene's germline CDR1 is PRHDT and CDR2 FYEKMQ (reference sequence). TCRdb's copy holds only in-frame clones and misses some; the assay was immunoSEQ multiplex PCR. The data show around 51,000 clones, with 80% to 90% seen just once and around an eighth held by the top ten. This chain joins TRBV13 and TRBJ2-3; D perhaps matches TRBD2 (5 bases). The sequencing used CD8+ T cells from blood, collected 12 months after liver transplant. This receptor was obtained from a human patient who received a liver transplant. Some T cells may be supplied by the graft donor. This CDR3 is CASSPGRRGDTQYF. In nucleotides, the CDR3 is TGTGCCAGCAGCCCCGGTAGGCGCGGGGATACGCAGTATTTT.